This passage covers 21 T cell receptor beta chains from one sample sequenced in a study of blood T cell repertoires in COVID-19. Assay: immunoSEQ multiplex PCR; the TCRdb copy retains only in-frame clones and omits some. The sample shows hundreds of thousands of clones, around 89% of them seen only once. The sequenced sample consisted of PBMCs or T cells enriched from blood (not recorded which). Receptor source: a middle-aged woman who had recovered from COVID-19.

The chain combines TRBV30 with TRBJ1-1, with 9 positions matching TRBD1. Germline lookup yields CDR1 GTSNPN and CDR2 SVGIG (reference sequence). CDR3 length: 12 amino acids. The ends lost 4 bases at V and 4 bases at J; junction bases unmatched: 1. The CDR3 nucleotides read TGTGCCTGGAAGGACAGGGGCACTGAAGCTTTCTTT. Its protein is CAWKDRGTEAFF.

The chain links TRBV9 to TRBJ2-7, with 9 bases aligning to TRBD2. CDR1 SGDLS and CDR2 YYNGEE come from the germline V gene. The CDR3 consists of 13 residues. Trimming at V came to 2 bases and at J to 6 bases, leaving 3 bases not matched to a gene. The CDR3 sequence is CASSVRLAAEQYF. CDR3 in DNA: TGTGCCAGCAGCGTGAGACTAGCGGCCGAGCAGTACTTC.

This rearrangement joins TRBV2 to TRBJ1-3; a possible D gene is TRBD1 (5 bases). In germline, CDR1 is SNHLY, CDR2 FYNNEI. CDR3 size: 14 residues. V dropped 5 bases and J dropped 0 bases, with 8 bases sitting between them. CDR3 residues: CASSLQGSGNTIYF. CDR3 nucleotide sequence: TGTGCCAGCAGTCTGCAGGGCTCTGGAAACACCATATATTTT.

This clone has just one count. In the same sample, other DNA sequences code for this CDR3. The chain combines TRBV30 with TRBJ1-5; the match to TRBD1 covers 7 bases. Germline CDR1 and CDR2: GTSNPN and SVGIG (reference sequence). Losses at the gene ends were 3 bases for V and 5 bases for J; bases not matched to a gene: 4. This CDR3 region has 13 residues. The CDR3 DNA sequence: TGTGCCTGGAGCCGACAGGGAGATCAGCCCCAGCATTTT. It yields the protein CAWSRQGDQPQHF.

V is TRBV5-4 and J is TRBJ2-2, with 13 nucleotides matching TRBD2. Germline-derived CDR1 and CDR2 are SGHNT and YYREEE (reference sequence). The CDR3 has 17 residues. Trimming cost V 7 bases and J 1 base; bases outside gene matches: 7. The DNA for the CDR3 is TGTGCCAGCCGACTAGCGGGAGGTGTGGGGAACACCGGGGAGCTGTTTTTT. Encoded protein: CASRLAGGVGNTGELFF.

V usage is TRBV19 and J usage is TRBJ2-3; 10 nucleotides agree with TRBD2. Germline V gives CDR1 LNHDA, CDR2 SQIVND (reference sequence). The CDR3 is 15 residues long. V was clipped by 4 bases and J by 0 bases; unmatched bases: 1. CDR3 region: CASSKLAGSTDTQYF. CDR3 bases: TGTGCCAGTAGTAAACTAGCGGGAAGCACAGATACGCAGTATTTT.

The V and J genes are TRBV29-1 and TRBJ2-7; 14 nucleotides agree with TRBD2. Per the germline V gene, CDR1 is SQVTM and CDR2 is ANQGSEA. The CDR3 extends over 15 amino acids. After removal of 6 bases from V and 2 bases from J, the junction contained 6 bases not matched to a gene. The CDR3 sequence: CSVHGTSGSPYEQYF. The CDR3, as DNA: TGCAGCGTCCACGGGACTAGCGGGAGCCCCTACGAGCAGTACTTC.

J is TRBJ2-5 and V is TRBV12-3 or TRBV12-4; 7 nucleotides match TRBD1. After removal of 6 bases from V and 3 bases from J, the junction contained 4 bases not matched to a gene. The CDR3 has 13 residues. The CDR3: CASSEDRKETQYF. CDR3 in DNA: TGTGCCAGCAGCGAGGACAGGAAAGAGACCCAGTACTTC.

The rearrangement links TRBV7-2 to TRBJ2-2; possibly TRBD2 for D (5 bases). The CDR3 runs to 14 residues. V was pared by 3 bases and J by 6 bases, with 11 bases between. The V gene's germline CDR1 is SGHTA and CDR2 FQGNSA. The CDR3 is CASSFGGGAGELFF. The CDR3 DNA sequence: TGTGCCAGCAGCTTCGGAGGTGGTGCCGGGGAGCTGTTTTTT.

The chain combines TRBV7-9 with TRBJ1-4, with 8 bases lining up with TRBD1. The CDR3 is 15 amino acids. V gave up 3 bases and J gave up 6 bases; unmatched junction bases: 6. The germline V gene has CDR1 SEHNR and CDR2 FQNEAQ (reference sequence). The CDR3 reads CASSLADRVDEKLFF. The CDR3 DNA reads as TGTGCCAGCAGCTTGGCGGACAGGGTCGATGAAAAACTGTTTTTT.

The rearrangement links TRBV28 to TRBJ1-4; tentatively, D is TRBD1 (6 bases). The germline gives CDR1 MDHEN, CDR2 SYDVKM. The CDR3 loop spans 14 amino acids. V shed 3 bases and J shed 8 bases, with 13 bases lying between them. The CDR3 nucleotides are TGTGCCAGCAGTTTTCCAGGGGTTAGGGAAAAACTGTTTTTT. Amino acids: CASSFPGVREKLFF.

The V gene is TRBV6-6, the J gene TRBJ2-7; 9 bases map to TRBD2. Germline V gene lookup returns CDR1 MNHNY and CDR2 SVGAGI (reference sequence). V lost 2 bases to trimming and J lost 2 bases; unmatched junction nucleotides: 1. The CDR3 loop spans 14 amino acids. The CDR3 here is CASSYERGAYEQYF. CDR3 coding DNA: TGTGCCAGCAGTTACGAGCGGGGGGCCTACGAGCAGTACTTC.

CDR3 coding DNA: TGCGCCAGCAGCTTGTGGGGGGAGGCTTACGAGACCCAGTACTTC. Residues: CASSLWGEAYETQYF. J is TRBJ2-5 and V is TRBV5-1, with a possible D match to TRBD2 (6 bases). The CDR3 is 15 residues long. The V gene's germline CDR1 is SGHRS and CDR2 YFSETQ. The ends were cut back, 1 base at V and 5 bases at J, with 15 bases in the middle. Variable domain in full (rest from reference TRBV5-1 and TRBJ2-5): KAGVTQTPRYLIKTRGQQVTLSCSPISGHRSVSWYQQTPGQGLQFLFEYFSETQRNKGNFPGRFSGRQFSNSRSEMNVSTLELGDSALYLCASSLWGEAYETQYFGPGTRLLVL.

V is TRBV2 and J is TRBJ2-5, with 9 positions matching TRBD1. Losses at the gene ends were 6 bases for V and 5 bases for J; bases not matched to a gene: 10. Looked up from germline, CDR1 is SNHLY and CDR2 is FYNNEI. The CDR3 is 15 amino acids. Here the CDR3 DNA reads TGTGCCAGCAGACCACCGGGACAGGGAGTCGAGACCCAGTACTTC. Residues: CASRPPGQGVETQYF.

The chain is built from TRBV29-1 and TRBJ2-2, with 7 bases matching TRBD1. The CDR3 is 13 amino acids. Trimming removed 8 bases from V and 4 bases from J; junction bases left unmatched: 7. Germline CDR1 and CDR2: SQVTM and ANQGSEA. CDR3 region: CSSRQGTTGELFF. In DNA form, the CDR3 reads TGCAGCTCCCGACAGGGAACCACCGGGGAGCTGTTTTTT.

The count of this clone is one. This chain connects TRBV28 to TRBJ1-3; 7 bases line up with TRBD1. The V and J ends lost 4 bases and 2 bases, in that order; junction bases with no gene match: 8. CDR1 and CDR2 from the germline V gene are MDHEN and SYDVKM. The CDR3 contains 16 residues. The CDR3 protein is CASSSLGQPTGNTIYF. The CDR3 bases are TGTGCCAGCAGTTCACTGGGACAGCCAACTGGAAACACCATATATTTT.

This clone was picked up many times. The chain joins TRBV6-5 to TRBJ1-2; possible D gene TRBD1, 5 bases. The V end lost 0 bases, the J end lost 6 bases, and 17 bases lay between the germline ends. The germline gives CDR1 MNHEY, CDR2 SVGAGI. The CDR3 has 16 residues. CDR3 loop: CASSYSRGVGGNGYTF. The CDR3 nucleotides are TGTGCCAGCAGTTACTCGAGAGGAGTGGGGGGGAATGGCTACACCTTC.

A few counts support this clone. This sequence joins TRBV27 and TRBJ1-2, with D maybe TRBD1 (5 bases). The ends were cut back, 8 bases at V and 0 bases at J, with 7 bases in the middle. From germline, CDR1 is MNHEY and CDR2 SMNVEV (reference sequence). CDR3 length equals 12 residues. The CDR3 loop reads CASATANYGYTF. CDR3 bases: TGTGCCAGCGCGACAGCTAACTATGGCTACACCTTC.

The CDR3 nucleotides are TGTGCCACCAGTGACCCCGGGACAGGGGGGACTACAGGCTACACCTTC. Amino acid sequence: CATSDPGTGGTTGYTF. This sequence joins TRBV24-1 and TRBJ1-2; the match to TRBD1 covers 11 bases. J was trimmed by 8 bases and V by 4 bases; bases with no gene match: 11. The germline V gene encodes CDR1 KGHDR and CDR2 SFDVKD. CDR3 length: 16 residues.

The rearrangement uses TRBV5-5 and TRBJ2-5; the match to TRBD2 covers 7 bases. The germline gives CDR1 SGHKS, CDR2 YYEKEE (reference sequence). Losses at the gene ends were 7 bases for V and 4 bases for J; bases not matched to a gene: 16. This CDR3 contains 16 residues. The DNA of the CDR3 is TGTGCCAGCGCCCCGGGGGGAACGGGAGGAGGAGAGACCCAGTACTTC. Translation gives CASAPGGTGGGETQYF.

This chain uses TRBV5-6 with TRBJ2-3; the D gene is possibly TRBD2 (6 bases). The germline V gene encodes CDR1 SGHDT and CDR2 YYEEEE. V was pared by 0 bases and J by 2 bases, with 22 bases between. The CDR3 spans 19 residues. CDR3 DNA sequence: TGTGCCAGCAGCTTGGCCGGAGGGGAAGTGGATTTTGACACAGATACGCAGTATTTT. Protein product: CASSLAGGEVDFDTDTQYF.